Listed here are 16 T cell receptor beta chains from one sample, sequenced in a study of post-analysis software for immune sequencing data. Study outcomes and limitations: In patients, roughly five TRBV segments were more frequent than in controls, with TRBV5-6, TRBV5-1 and TRBV20-1 among them.

Unique molecular identifiers tagged the TCR beta cDNA libraries. One entry per CDR3 protein results from TCRdb running MiXCR on the PCR reads. The data contain hundreds of thousands of distinct CDR3 sequences, around 40% of them singletons. These receptors have no identified antigens. The specimen was blood. The origin of the receptors is a girl between 5 and 17 years old with multiple sclerosis.

The chain recombines TRBV5-1 with TRBJ1-1; 7 bases align to TRBD1. Unmatched junction bases numbered 13, after V lost 4 bases and J lost 1 base. CDR1 is SGHRS, CDR2 YFSETQ, per germline. The CDR3 has 17 residues. CDR3 DNA sequence: TGCGCCAGCAGCGCCGGACAGGCGGAGGTGTGGAACACTGAAGCTTTCTTT. Translating gives CASSAGQAEVWNTEAFF.

This rearrangement joins TRBV29-1 to TRBJ2-6; D possibly corresponds to TRBD1 (6 bases). The CDR3 has 16 amino acids. The germline V gene has CDR1 SQVTM and CDR2 ANQGSEA. V lost 4 bases and J lost 1, with 14 bases in between. The CDR3 DNA sequence: TGCAGCGTTGGAAAACAGGGTAGATCTGGGGCCAACGTCCTGACTTTC. Its translation is CSVGKQGRSGANVLTF.

The chain links TRBV12-3 or TRBV12-4 to TRBJ1-1; D remains unclear. This CDR3 has 12 amino acids. Trimming removed 5 bases from V and 3 bases from J, with 7 bases in between. CDR3 residues: CASSDPDTEAFF. CDR3 sequence (DNA): TGTGCCAGCAGTGATCCGGACACTGAAGCTTTCTTT.

The rearrangement joins TRBV24-1 to TRBJ2-7; no firm D call. Germline CDR1 KGHDR, CDR2 SFDVKD. CDR3 size: 15 residues. With 9 bases removed from V and 0 bases from J, the gap between germline ends came to 17 bases. This CDR3 is CATGRKVGSSYEQYF. The CDR3 DNA sequence: TGTGCCACCGGACGGAAGGTGGGTTCCTCCTACGAGCAGTACTTC.

The gene calls are TRBV7-9 and TRBJ2-1, with D perhaps TRBD2 (6 bases). Germline V gene sequence: CDR1 SEHNR, CDR2 FQNEAQ (reference sequence). V was pared by 0 bases and J by 9 bases, with 15 bases between. The CDR3 totals 15 residues. The CDR3 reads CASSLAVSRRGEQFF. The DNA of the CDR3 is TGTGCCAGCAGCTTAGCAGTCTCGAGGCGGGGTGAGCAGTTCTTC.

V gene TRBV5-1 combines with J gene TRBJ2-3; 10 bases are a match to TRBD1. Germline CDR1 SGHRS, CDR2 YFSETQ. This CDR3 is built from 18 residues. Trimming at V came to 7 bases and at J to 3 bases, leaving 17 bases not matched to a gene. The CDR3 DNA is TGCGCCAGCCGAAACCTCTTGACAGGGGGCGAGAGAACAGATACGCAGTATTTT. Its protein product is CASRNLLTGGERTDTQYF.

This clonotype turned up a few times. The chain carries TRBV11-3 and TRBJ2-1; weak D call: TRBD2 (6 bases). This CDR3 is built from 17 residues. The germline V gene encodes CDR1 SGHNT and CDR2 YENEEA. V lost 0 bases and J lost 9, with 21 bases in between. CDR3 in DNA: TGTGCCAGCAGCTTAGACACCGGGACTCTCAAAAGGCGTGAGCAGTTCTTC. Amino acids: CASSLDTGTLKRREQFF. Using reference TRBV11-3 and TRBJ2-1 for the parts outside the CDR3, the full variable domain is EAGVVQSPRYKIIEKKQPVAFWCNPISGHNTLYWYLQNLGQGPELLIRYENEEAVDDSQLPKDRFSAERLKGVDSTLKIQPAELGDSAVYLCASSLDTGTLKRREQFFGPGTRLTVL.

The CDR3 spells CASSLDYNSPLHF. Here the CDR3 DNA reads TGCGCCAGCAGCTTGGACTATAATTCACCCCTCCACTTT. The chain is built from TRBV5-1 and TRBJ1-6; D is unresolved. Trimming removed 0 bases at V and 3 bases at J, with 1 base between. This CDR3 region has 13 residues. The germline V gene has CDR1 SGHRS and CDR2 YFSETQ.

The chain combines TRBV15 with TRBJ2-7; 10 bases are a match to TRBD1. CDR1 and CDR2 from the germline V gene are LNHNV and YYDKDF (reference sequence). This CDR3 spans 17 amino acids. J lost 4 bases, V lost 5 bases, and 14 bases had no gene match. CDR3 residues: CATSGILPGQGSYEQYF. The CDR3 DNA sequence: TGTGCCACCAGCGGAATTTTACCGGGACAGGGGTCATACGAGCAGTACTTC.

J is TRBJ1-2 and V is TRBV11-1; no reliable D call. Germline V gene lookup returns CDR1 SGHAT and CDR2 FQDESV (reference sequence). The CDR3 is 14 amino acids. The V and J ends lost 5 bases and 1 base respectively, with 11 bases between them. This CDR3 reads CASSPDGINYGYTF. The CDR3 DNA is TGTGCCAGCAGCCCTGACGGGATTAACTATGGCTACACCTTC.

This clonotype was seen a few times. The chain carries TRBV7-2 and TRBJ2-5; the match to TRBD2 covers 11 bases. CDR3 length equals 15 residues. The V gene's germline CDR1 is SGHTA and CDR2 FQGNSA. After removal of 1 base from V and 4 bases from J, the junction contained 2 bases not matched to a gene. The CDR3 DNA is TGTGCCAGCAGCTTAGTGCTAGCGGGAGGAGAGACCCAGTACTTC. It encodes CASSLVLAGGETQYF.

This clonotype was detected ten times or more. The chain recombines TRBV4-1 with TRBJ2-3, with a possible D match to TRBD2 (6 bases). The germline gives CDR1 MGHRA, CDR2 YSYEKL. V lost 3 bases to trimming and J lost 3 bases, with 13 bases between them. The CDR3 is 15 amino acids. CDR3 sequence reads: CASSQGLPRTDTQYF. The CDR3 DNA sequence: TGCGCCAGCAGCCAGGGACTTCCGCGTACAGATACGCAGTATTTT.

This clonotype was found once. A read error may explain this, as a much larger clone is one base away. The gene calls are TRBV6-5 and TRBJ2-5; 8 nucleotides align to TRBD2. The CDR3 sequence is 15 residues long. Per germline, CDR1 MNHEY and CDR2 SVGAGI. The CDR3 coding sequence is TGTGCCAGCAGTGACTCACGGGAGGGCCGTGAGACCCAGTACTTC. This gives the protein CASSDSREGRETQYF.

The V call is TRBV20-1, the J call TRBJ2-7, with 7 bases identical to TRBD1. V lost 0 bases to trimming and J lost 7 bases; unmatched junction nucleotides: 9. The CDR3 has 14 residues. Germline V gene data show CDR1 as DFQATT and CDR2 as SNEGSKA (reference sequence). The CDR3 loop reads CSARDHRGLGEQYF. CDR3 DNA sequence: TGCAGTGCTAGAGATCACAGGGGCCTGGGGGAGCAGTACTTC.

CDR3 DNA sequence: TGTGCCAGCGCCAAGCGGGCCGAGCAGTACTTC. Protein sequence: CASAKRAEQYF. V gene TRBV12-3 or TRBV12-4 combines with J gene TRBJ2-7; D is possibly TRBD2 (6 bases). V lost 8 bases and J lost 6, with 11 bases in between. This CDR3 has 11 residues.

CDR3 in DNA: TGTGCCACCACCGAGCGGGGGAGCTCCTACAATGAGCAGTTCTTC. It codes for CATTERGSSYNEQFF. This chain joins TRBV15 and TRBJ2-1; 8 nucleotides align to TRBD2. V lost 7 bases and J lost 0; bases outside the gene matches: 5. The germline CDR1 and CDR2 sequences are LNHNV and YYDKDF (reference sequence). The CDR3 loop spans 15 amino acids.